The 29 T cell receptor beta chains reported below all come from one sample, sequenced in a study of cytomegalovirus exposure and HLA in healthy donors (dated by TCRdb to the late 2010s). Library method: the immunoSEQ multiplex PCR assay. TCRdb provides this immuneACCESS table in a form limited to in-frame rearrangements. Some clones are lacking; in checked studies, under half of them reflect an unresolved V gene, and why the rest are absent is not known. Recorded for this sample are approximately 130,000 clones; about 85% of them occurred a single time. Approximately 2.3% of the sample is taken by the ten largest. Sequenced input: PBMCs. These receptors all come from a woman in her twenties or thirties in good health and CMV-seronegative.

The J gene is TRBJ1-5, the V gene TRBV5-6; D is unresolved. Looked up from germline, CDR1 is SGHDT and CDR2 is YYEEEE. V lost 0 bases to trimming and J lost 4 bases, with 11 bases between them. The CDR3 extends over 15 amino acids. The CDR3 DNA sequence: TGTGCCAGCAGCTTGGAGGCCGCCGGGAATCAGCCCCAGCATTTT. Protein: CASSLEAAGNQPQHF.

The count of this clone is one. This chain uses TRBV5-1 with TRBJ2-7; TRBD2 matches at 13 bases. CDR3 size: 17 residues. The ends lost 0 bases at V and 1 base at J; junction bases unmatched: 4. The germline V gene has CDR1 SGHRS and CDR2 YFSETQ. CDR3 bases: TGCGCCAGCAGCTTGGATAGACTAGCGGGGGGTTCCTACGAGCAGTACTTC. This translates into CASSLDRLAGGSYEQYF. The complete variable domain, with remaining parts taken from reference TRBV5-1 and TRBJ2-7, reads KAGVTQTPRYLIKTRGQQVTLSCSPISGHRSVSWYQQTPGQGLQFLFEYFSETQRNKGNFPGRFSGRQFSNSRSEMNVSTLELGDSALYLCASSLDRLAGGSYEQYFGPGTRLTVT.

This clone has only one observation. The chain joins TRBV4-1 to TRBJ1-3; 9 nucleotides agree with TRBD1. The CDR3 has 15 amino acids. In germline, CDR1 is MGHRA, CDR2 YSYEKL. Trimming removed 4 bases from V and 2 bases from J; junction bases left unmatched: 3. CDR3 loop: CASSLRTGAGNTIYF. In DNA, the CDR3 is TGCGCCAGCAGCCTTCGGACAGGGGCTGGAAACACCATATATTTT.

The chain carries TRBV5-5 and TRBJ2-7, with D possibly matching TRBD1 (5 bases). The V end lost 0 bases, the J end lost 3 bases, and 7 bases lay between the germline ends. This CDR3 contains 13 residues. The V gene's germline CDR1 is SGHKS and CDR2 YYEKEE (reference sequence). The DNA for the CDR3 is TGTGCCAGCAGCTTGGCAGGGTACTACGAGCAGTACTTC. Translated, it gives CASSLAGYYEQYF.

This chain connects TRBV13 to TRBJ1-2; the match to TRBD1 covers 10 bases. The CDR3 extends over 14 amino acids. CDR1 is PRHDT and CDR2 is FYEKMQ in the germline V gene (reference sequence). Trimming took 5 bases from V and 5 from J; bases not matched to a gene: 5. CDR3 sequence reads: CASSPGQGEYGYTF. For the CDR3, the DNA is TGTGCCAGCAGCCCAGGACAGGGGGAATATGGCTACACCTTC.

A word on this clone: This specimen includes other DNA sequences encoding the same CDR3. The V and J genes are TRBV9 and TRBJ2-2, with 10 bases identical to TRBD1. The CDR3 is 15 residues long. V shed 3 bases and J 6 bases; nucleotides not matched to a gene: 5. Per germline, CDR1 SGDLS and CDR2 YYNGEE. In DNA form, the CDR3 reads TGTGCCAGCAGCGCGACAGGGGGCGCGGCCGGGGAGCTGTTTTTT. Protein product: CASSATGGAAGELFF.

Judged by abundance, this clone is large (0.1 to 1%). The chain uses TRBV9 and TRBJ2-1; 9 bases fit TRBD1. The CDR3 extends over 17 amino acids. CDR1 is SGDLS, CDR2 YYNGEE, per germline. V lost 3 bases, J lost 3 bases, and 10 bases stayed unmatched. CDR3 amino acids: CASSAMMPGQGYNEQFF. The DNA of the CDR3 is TGTGCCAGCAGCGCAATGATGCCGGGACAGGGCTACAATGAGCAGTTCTTC.

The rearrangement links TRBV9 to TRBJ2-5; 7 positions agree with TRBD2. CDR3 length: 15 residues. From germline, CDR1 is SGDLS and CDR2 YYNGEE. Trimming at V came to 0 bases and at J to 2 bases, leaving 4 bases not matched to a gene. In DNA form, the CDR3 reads TGTGCCAGCAGCGTAGCCTGGGGGGGTCAAGAGACCCAGTACTTC. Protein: CASSVAWGGQETQYF.

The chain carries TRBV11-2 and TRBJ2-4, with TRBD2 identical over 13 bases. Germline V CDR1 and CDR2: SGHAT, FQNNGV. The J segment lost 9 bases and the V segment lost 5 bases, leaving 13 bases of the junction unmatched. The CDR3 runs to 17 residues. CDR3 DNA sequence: TGTGCCAGCAGCCCCGGGACTAGCGGGATAAATATGGGCATTCAGTACTTC. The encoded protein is CASSPGTSGINMGIQYF. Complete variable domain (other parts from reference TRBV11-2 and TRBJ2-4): EAGVAQSPRYKIIEKRQSVAFWCNPISGHATLYWYQQILGQGPKLLIQFQNNGVVDDSQLPKDRFSAERLKGVDSTLKIQPAKLEDSAVYLCASSPGTSGINMGIQYFGAGTRLSVL.

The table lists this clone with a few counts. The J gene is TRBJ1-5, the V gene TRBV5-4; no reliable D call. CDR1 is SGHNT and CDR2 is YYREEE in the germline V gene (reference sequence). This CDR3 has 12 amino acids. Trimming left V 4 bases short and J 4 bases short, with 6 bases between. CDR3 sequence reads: CASSRENQPQHF. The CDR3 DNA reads TGTGCCAGCAGCCGGGAAAATCAGCCCCAGCATTTT.

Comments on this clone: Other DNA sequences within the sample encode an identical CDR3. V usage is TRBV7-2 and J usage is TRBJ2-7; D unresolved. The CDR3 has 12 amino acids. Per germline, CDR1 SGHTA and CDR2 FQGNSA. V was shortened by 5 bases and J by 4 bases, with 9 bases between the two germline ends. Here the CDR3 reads CASSPSLYEQYF. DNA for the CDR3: TGTGCCAGCAGCCCCTCGTTATACGAGCAGTACTTC.

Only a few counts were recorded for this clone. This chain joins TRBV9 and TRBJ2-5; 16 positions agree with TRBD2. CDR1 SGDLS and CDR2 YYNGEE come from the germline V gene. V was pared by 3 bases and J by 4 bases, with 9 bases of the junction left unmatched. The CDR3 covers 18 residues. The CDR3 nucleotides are TGTGCCAGCAGCGCCTACGGGACTAGCGGGAGGGTGGCAGAGACCCAGTACTTC. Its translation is CASSAYGTSGRVAETQYF. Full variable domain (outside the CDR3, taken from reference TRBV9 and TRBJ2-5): DSGVTQTPKHLITATGQRVTLRCSPRSGDLSVYWYQQSLDQGLQFLIQYYNGEERAKGNILERFSAQQFPDLHSELNLSSLELGDSALYFCASSAYGTSGRVAETQYFGPGTRLLVL.

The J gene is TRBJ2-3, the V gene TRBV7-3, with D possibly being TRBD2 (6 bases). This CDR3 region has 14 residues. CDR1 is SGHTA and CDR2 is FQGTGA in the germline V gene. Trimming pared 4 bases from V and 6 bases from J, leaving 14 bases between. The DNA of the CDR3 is TGTGCCAGCAGCTCGGGACTCCCAGGTGATACGCAGTATTTT. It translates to CASSSGLPGDTQYF.

In nucleotides, the CDR3 is TGTGCCAGCAGCCGGACAGGGCTCTACAATGAGCAGTTCTTC. As protein: CASSRTGLYNEQFF. The chain carries TRBV5-8 and TRBJ2-1; 8 positions agree with TRBD1. The CDR3 has 14 residues. With V trimmed by 4 bases and J by 3 bases, 3 bases remained unmatched. Germline values: CDR1 SGHTS, CDR2 YDEGEE.

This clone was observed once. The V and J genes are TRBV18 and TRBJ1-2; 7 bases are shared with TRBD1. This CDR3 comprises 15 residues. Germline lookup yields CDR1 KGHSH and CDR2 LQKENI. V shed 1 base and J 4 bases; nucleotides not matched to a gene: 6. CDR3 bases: TGTGCCAGCTCACCACTCCCAGGGGGGACCTATGGCTACACCTTC. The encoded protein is CASSPLPGGTYGYTF.

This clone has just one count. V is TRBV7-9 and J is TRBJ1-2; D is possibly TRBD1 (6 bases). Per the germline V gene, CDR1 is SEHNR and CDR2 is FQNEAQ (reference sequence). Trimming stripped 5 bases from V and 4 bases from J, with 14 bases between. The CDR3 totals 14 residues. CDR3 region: CASSRLTGSYGYTF. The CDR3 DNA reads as TGTGCCAGCAGCCGCCTGACAGGATCCTATGGCTACACCTTC.

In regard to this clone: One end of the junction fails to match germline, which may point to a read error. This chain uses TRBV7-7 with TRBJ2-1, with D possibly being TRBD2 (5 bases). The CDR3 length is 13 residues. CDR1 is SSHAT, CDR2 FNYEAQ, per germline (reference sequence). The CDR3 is CASSLDGGTEQFF. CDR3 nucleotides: TGTGCTAGCAGCTTAGACGGAGGTACTGAGCAGTTCTTC.

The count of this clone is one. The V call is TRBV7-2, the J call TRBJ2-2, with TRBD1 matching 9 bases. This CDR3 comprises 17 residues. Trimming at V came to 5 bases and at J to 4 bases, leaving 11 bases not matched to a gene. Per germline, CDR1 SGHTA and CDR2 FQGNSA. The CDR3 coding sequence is TGTGCCAGCAGCCCGCGATGGACAGGGGCGGTCACCGGGGAGCTGTTTTTT. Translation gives CASSPRWTGAVTGELFF.

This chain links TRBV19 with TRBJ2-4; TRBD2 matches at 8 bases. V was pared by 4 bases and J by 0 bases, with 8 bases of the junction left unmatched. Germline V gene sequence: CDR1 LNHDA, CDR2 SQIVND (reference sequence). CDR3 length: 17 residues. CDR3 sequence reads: CASSTEAGVVAKNIQYF. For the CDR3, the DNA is TGTGCCAGTAGTACTGAAGCGGGGGTGGTAGCCAAAAACATTCAGTACTTC.

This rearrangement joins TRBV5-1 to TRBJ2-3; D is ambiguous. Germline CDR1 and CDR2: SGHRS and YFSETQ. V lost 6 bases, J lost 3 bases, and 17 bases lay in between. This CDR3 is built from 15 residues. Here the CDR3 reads CASTLTLIGTDTQYF. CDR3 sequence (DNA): TGCGCCAGCACACTAACCCTTATTGGGACAGATACGCAGTATTTT.

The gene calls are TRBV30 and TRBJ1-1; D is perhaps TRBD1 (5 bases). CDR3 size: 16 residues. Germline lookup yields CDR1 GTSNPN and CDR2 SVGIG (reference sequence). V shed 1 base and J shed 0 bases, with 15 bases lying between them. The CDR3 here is CAWSGGPTGVNTEAFF. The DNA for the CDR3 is TGTGCCTGGAGTGGCGGCCCCACGGGGGTGAACACTGAAGCTTTCTTT.

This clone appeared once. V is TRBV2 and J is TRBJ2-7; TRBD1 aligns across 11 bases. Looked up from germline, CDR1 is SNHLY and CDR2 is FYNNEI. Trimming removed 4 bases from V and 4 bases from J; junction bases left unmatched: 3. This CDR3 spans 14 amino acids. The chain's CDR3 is CASSAGTGGYEQYF. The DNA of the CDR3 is TGTGCCAGCAGTGCCGGGACAGGGGGTTACGAGCAGTACTTC. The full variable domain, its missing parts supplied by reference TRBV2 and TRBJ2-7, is EPEVTQTPSHQVTQMGQEVILRCVPISNHLYFYWYRQILGQKVEFLVSFYNNEISEKSEIFDDQFSVERPDGSNFTLKIRSTKLEDSAMYFCASSAGTGGYEQYFGPGTRLTVT.

In nucleotides, the CDR3 is TGTGCCAGCAGCATAGAGGACTATCGCGAGCAGTACTTC. Residues: CASSIEDYREQYF. The V gene is TRBV7-9, the J gene TRBJ2-7; D possibly corresponds to TRBD2 (6 bases). Trimming removed 5 bases at V and 6 bases at J, with 14 bases between. Germline-derived CDR1 and CDR2 are SEHNR and FQNEAQ (reference sequence). The CDR3 extends over 13 amino acids.

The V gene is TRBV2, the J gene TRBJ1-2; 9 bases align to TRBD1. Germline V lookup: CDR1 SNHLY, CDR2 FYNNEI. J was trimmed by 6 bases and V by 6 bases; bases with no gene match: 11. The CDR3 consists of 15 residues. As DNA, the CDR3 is TGTGCCAGCAGAGGGACAGGGCAATTTATAAATGGCTACACCTTC. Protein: CASRGTGQFINGYTF.

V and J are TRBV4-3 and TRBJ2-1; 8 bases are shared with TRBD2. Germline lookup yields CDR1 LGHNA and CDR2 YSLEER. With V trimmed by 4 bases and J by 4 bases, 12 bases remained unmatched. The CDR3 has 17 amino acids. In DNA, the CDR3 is TGCGCCAGCAGCCTACAAGGGCGGGGGGCTACTTACAATGAGCAGTTCTTC. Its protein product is CASSLQGRGATYNEQFF.

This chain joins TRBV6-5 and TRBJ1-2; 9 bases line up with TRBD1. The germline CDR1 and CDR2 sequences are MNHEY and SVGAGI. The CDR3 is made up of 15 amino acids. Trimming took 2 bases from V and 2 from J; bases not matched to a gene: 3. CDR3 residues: CASSYRDRANYGYTF. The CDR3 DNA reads TGTGCCAGCAGTTACCGGGACAGGGCGAACTATGGCTACACCTTC.

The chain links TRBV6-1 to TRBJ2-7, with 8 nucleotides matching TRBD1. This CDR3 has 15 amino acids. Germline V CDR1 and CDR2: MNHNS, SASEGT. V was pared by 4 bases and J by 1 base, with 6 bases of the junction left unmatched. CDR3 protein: CASSGEQGVSYEQYF. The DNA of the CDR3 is TGTGCCAGCAGTGGGGAACAGGGGGTTTCCTACGAGCAGTACTTC.

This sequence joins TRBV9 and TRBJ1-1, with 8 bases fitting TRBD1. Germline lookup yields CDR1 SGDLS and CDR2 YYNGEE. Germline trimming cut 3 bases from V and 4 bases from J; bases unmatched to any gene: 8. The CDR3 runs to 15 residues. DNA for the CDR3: TGTGCCAGCAGCGCCTCTGACAGGGGTGGCACTGAAGCTTTCTTT. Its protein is CASSASDRGGTEAFF.

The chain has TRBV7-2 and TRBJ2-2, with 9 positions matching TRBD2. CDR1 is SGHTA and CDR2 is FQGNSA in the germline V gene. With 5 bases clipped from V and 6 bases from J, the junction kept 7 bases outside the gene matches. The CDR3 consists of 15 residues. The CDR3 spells CASSRGTSSSGELFF. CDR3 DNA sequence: TGTGCCAGCAGCCGCGGGACTAGCTCGTCCGGGGAGCTGTTTTTT.